The rows below give T cell receptor beta chains drawn from one sample of a study of cytomegalovirus exposure and HLA in healthy donors. Only in-frame clones appear in the TCRdb table, and some are missing; sequencing was by immunoSEQ multiplex PCR. The sample contains over 200,000 clones, around 90% of which appear only once. Specimen: PBMCs. The receptors derive from a woman under 30 in good health and CMV-seronegative. The conserved cysteine and the conserved F or W are not part of the CDR3 here.

TRBV28	ASSPPGTEETQY
TRBV5-4	ASSPEARTGFLAAYNEQF
TRBV7-4	ASSPRRLDRDNQPQH
TRBV7-7	ASSLEGGSYNEQF
TRBV2	ASSIRTSGRNNEQF
TRBV5-1	ASSFGQTTGEQY
TRBV9	ASSVEGVGLAGGGEQF
TRBV27	ASSNLTVTSYNEQF
TRBV28	ASSIEGQGIANTEAF
TRBV5-4	ASSLFGTGFGEQF
TRBV5-1	ASSLETGRSGNTIY
TRBV28	ASSLRQVYTEAF
TRBV29-1	SGRTGGTDTQY
TRBV7-9	ASSLSRGRGVYEQY
TRBV27	VSSLTGGYEQY
TRBV6-5	ASSSRGGGANVLT
TRBV28	ASSLEEDETQY
TRBV5-1	ASSLDSTDTQY
TRBV4-1	ASSQVLTPYNEQF
TRBV27	ASSLRRVNTGELF
TRBV2	ASSDREVYSNQPQH
TRBV5-4	ASSGGVSNEQF
TRBV2	ASSELGILIYNEQF
TRBV7-2	ASSFMGGAAAYEQY
TRBV2	ASSEPSGSGTKNIQY
TRBV11-3	ASSYRGATDTQY
TRBV4-1	ASSQIDWGGGEQY
TRBV5-3	ARSFALALYNEQF
TRBV6-5	ASSLISTGSTEAF
TRBV9	ASSAPGQDEKLF
TRBV6-1	ASSERSAGGPNTGELF
TRBV5-6	ASSLGQPNQPQH
TRBV9	ASSVSDLTGYEQY
TRBV7-9	ASSERDRGTDNEQF
TRBV30	AFVGTDVEKLF
TRBV6-5	ASSYGTGDGYGYT
TRBV27	ASSLRGDYQETQY
TRBV2	ASSVGSPAYEQY
TRBV7-8	ASSLGQYSNQPQH
TRBV7-8	ASSLLRVYTGELF
TRBV7-9	ASSLGVSGRSEETQY